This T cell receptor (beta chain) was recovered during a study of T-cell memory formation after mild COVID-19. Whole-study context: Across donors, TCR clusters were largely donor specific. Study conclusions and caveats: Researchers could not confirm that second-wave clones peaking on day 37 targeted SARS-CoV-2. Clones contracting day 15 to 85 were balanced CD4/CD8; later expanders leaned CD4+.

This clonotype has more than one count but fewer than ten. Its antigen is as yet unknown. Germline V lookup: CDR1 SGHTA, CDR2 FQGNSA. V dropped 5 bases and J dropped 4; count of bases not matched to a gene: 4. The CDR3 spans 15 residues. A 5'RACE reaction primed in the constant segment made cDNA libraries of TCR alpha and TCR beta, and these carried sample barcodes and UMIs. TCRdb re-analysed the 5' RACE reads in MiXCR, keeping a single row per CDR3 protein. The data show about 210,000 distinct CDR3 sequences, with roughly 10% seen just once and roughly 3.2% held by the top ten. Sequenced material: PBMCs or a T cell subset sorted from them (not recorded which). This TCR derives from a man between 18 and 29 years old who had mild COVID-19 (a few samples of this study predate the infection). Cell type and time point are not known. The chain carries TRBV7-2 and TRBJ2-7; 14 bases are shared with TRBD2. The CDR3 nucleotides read TGTGCCAGCAGCGAGACTAGCGGGGGGGCTTACGAGCAGTACTTC. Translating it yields CASSETSGGAYEQYF.